This TCR beta chain appears in the sequencing data of a study of blood T cell repertoires in COVID-19. Study details: PBMCs, B-cell-depleted T cells, or T cells provided the cDNA or gDNA that made up the material.

Sequenced by immunoSEQ multiplex PCR; TCRdb stores in-frame clones only, minus some. The sample holds 110,000 to 150,000 clones, 84% seen once. Germline CDR1 and CDR2: KGHDR and SFDVKD. V lost 3 bases and J lost 2, with 9 bases in between. The CDR3 has 14 residues. This sequence originates from a human donor in a cohort sampled during active COVID-19. Sequencing input: peripheral blood. V gene TRBV24-1 combines with J gene TRBJ1-2, with a weak D call TRBD1 (5 bases). The CDR3 sequence: CATSDQGGNYGYTF. The CDR3 bases are TGTGCCACCAGTGATCAGGGAGGGAACTATGGCTACACCTTC.